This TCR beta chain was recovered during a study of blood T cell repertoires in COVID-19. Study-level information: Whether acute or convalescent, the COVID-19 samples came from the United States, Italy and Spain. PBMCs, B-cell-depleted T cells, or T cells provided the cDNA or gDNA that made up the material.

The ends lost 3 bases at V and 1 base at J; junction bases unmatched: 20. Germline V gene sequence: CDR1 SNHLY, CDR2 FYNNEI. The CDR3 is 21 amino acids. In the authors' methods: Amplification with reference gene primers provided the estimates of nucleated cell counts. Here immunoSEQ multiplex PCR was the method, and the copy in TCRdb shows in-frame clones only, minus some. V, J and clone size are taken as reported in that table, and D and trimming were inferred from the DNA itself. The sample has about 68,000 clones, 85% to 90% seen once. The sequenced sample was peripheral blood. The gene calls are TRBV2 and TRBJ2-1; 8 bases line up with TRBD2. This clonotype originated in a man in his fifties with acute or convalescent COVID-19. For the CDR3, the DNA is TGTGCCAGCAGTGACGACGTCCCGACTCTTGGTAGCGGGACGTCCTACAATGAGCAGTTCTTC. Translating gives CASSDDVPTLGSGTSYNEQFF.